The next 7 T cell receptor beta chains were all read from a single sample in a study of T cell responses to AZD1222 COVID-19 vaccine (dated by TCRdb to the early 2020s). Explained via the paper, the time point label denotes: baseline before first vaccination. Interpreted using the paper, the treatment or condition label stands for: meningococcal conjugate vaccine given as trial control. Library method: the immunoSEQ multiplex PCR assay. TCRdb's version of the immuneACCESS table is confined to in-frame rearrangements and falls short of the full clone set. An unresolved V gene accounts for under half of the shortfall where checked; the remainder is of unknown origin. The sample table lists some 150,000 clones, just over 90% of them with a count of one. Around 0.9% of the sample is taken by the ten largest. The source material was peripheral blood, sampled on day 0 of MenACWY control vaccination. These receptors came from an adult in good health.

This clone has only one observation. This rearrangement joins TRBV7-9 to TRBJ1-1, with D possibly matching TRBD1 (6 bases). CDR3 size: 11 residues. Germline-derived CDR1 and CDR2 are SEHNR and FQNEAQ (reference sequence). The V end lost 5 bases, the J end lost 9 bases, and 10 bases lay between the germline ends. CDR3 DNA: TGTGCCAGCAGCCTCCGGGACAAAGCTTTCTTT. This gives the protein CASSLRDKAFF.

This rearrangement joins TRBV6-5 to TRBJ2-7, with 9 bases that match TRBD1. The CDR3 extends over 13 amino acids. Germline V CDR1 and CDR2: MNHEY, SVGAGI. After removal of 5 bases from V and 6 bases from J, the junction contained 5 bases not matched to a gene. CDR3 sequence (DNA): TGTGCCAGCAGTAAAACGACAGGGGGCGAGCAGTACTTC. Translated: CASSKTTGGEQYF.

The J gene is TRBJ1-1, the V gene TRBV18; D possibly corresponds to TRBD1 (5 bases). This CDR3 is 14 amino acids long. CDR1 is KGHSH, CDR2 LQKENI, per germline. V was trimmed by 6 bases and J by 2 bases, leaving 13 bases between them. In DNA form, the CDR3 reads TGTGCCAGCTCGGACCGGGGCCTAAACACTGAAGCTTTCTTT. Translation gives CASSDRGLNTEAFF.

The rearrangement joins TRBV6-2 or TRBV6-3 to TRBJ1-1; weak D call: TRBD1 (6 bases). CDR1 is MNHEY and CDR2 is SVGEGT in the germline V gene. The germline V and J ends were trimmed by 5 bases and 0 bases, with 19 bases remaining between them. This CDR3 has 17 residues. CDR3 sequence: CASSPGTRSFMNTEAFF. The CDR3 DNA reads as TGTGCCAGCAGTCCCGGGACACGCAGCTTCATGAACACTGAAGCTTTCTTT.

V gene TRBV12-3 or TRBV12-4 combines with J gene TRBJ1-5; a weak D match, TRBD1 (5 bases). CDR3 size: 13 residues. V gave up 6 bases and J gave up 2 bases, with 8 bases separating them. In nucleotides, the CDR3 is TGTGCCAGCAGGTTCAGGGGCAATCAGCCCCAGCATTTT. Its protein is CASRFRGNQPQHF.

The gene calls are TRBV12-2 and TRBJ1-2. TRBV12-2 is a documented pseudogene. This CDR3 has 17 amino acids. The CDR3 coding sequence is TGTGCAAGTCGCTTGAGACAACATCTCCCTCGAGGCTATGGCTACACCTTC. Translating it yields CASRLRQHLPRGYGYTF.

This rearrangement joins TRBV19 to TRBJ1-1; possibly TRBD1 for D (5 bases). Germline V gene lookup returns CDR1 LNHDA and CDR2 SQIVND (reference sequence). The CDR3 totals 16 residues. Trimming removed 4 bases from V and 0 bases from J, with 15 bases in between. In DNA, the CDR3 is TGTGCCAGTAGTACCTACTACGGGACGGTGAACACTGAAGCTTTCTTT. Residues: CASSTYYGTVNTEAFF.